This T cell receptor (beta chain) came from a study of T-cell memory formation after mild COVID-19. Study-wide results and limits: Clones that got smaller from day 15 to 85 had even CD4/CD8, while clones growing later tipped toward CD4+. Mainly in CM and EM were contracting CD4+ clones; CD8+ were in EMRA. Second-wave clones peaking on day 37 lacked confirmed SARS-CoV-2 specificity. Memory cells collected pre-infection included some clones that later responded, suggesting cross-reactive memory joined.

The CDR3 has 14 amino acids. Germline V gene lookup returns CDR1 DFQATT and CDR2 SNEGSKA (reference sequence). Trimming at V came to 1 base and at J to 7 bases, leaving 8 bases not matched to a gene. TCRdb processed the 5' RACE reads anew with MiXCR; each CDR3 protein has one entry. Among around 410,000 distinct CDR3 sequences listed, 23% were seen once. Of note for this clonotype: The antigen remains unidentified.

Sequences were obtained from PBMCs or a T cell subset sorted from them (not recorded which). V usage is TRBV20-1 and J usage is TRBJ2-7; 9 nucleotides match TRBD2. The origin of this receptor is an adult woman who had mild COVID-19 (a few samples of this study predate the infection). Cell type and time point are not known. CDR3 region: CSARVASGTGEQYF. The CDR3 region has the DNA TGCAGTGCTAGAGTTGCTAGCGGGACGGGGGAGCAGTACTTC.